One sample yielded the 8 T cell receptor beta chains listed below, sequenced in a study of OX40 agonist ivuxolimab in advanced cancers. TCRdb keeps only in-frame clones here, not all; method: immunoSEQ multiplex PCR. Of about 50,000 clones listed, roughly 92% are singletons. This material consisted of CD4+ or CD8+ T cells sorted from blood, taken in a trial of the OX40 agonist ivuxolimab. These receptors came from an adult with an advanced solid tumor such as melanoma, head and neck, liver or kidney cancer.

The V and J genes are TRBV28 and TRBJ2-7, with D possibly TRBD2 on 5 matching bases. CDR3 length: 17 residues. Germline V gene data show CDR1 as MDHEN and CDR2 as SYDVKM. Between the trimmed V and J ends, which lost 3 bases and 2 bases, there was a span of 20 bases. CDR3 coding DNA: TGTGCCAGCAGTTTTTCCCCCGCTTTGAGGGCCACCTACGAGCAGTACTTC. It yields the protein CASSFSPALRATYEQYF.

The J gene is TRBJ1-3, the V gene TRBV21-1; TRBD1, as called in the table, went unchecked against the DNA. TRBV21-1 is a documented pseudogene. CDR3 length equals 15 residues. CDR3 bases: TGTGCCAGCAGCAAAGTGGCAGGGCCTGGAAACACCATATATTTT. Translating it yields CASSKVAGPGNTIYF.

This clone is medium-sized (0.01 to 0.1%) within its sample. J is TRBJ1-2 and V is TRBV4-2; a weak D match, TRBD1 (5 bases). Germline CDR1 is LGHNA and CDR2 is YNFKEQ. Between the trimmed V and J ends, which lost 0 bases and 2 bases, there was a span of 10 bases. CDR3 length: 15 amino acids. The DNA of the CDR3 is TGTGCCAGCAGCCAAGACGCAGGGCAGAACTATGGCTACACCTTC. Translation: CASSQDAGQNYGYTF.

The J gene is TRBJ1-5, the V gene TRBV28; D not resolved. Germline V CDR1 and CDR2: MDHEN, SYDVKM. Trimming stripped 2 bases from V and 2 bases from J, with 10 bases between. The CDR3 is 15 amino acids. This CDR3 is CASSLNPWGNQPQHF. CDR3 sequence (DNA): TGTGCCAGCAGTTTAAACCCATGGGGCAATCAGCCCCAGCATTTT. Full variable domain (rest looked up from reference TRBV28 and TRBJ1-5): DVKVTQSSRYLVKRTGEKVFLECVQDMDHENMFWYRQDPGLGLRLIYFSYDVKMKEKGDIPEGYSVSREKKERFSLILESASTNQTSMYLCASSLNPWGNQPQHFGDGTRLSIL.

This chain links TRBV29-1 with TRBJ2-7; tentatively, D is TRBD1 (6 bases). The CDR3 runs to 11 residues. V was clipped by 7 bases and J by 4 bases, with 11 bases between them. From germline, CDR1 is SQVTM and CDR2 ANQGSEA. CDR3 protein: CSAGQTYEQYF. Here the CDR3 DNA reads TGCAGCGCAGGACAGACGTACGAGCAGTACTTC.

The table lists this clone with a count of one. This chain joins TRBV4-1 and TRBJ2-7; 8 nucleotides line up with TRBD2. The trim removed 0 bases at V and 4 bases at J, leaving 8 bases unmatched. From germline, CDR1 is MGHRA and CDR2 YSYEKL. The CDR3 extends over 16 amino acids. The CDR3 sequence: CASSQDPSSGMYEQYF. CDR3 DNA sequence: TGCGCCAGCAGCCAAGATCCTAGTAGCGGGATGTACGAGCAGTACTTC.

The chain recombines TRBV6-5 with TRBJ1-3; the D is unclear. Trimming cost V 0 bases and J 2 bases, with 8 bases left between them. The CDR3 loop spans 15 amino acids. Germline V gene data show CDR1 as MNHEY and CDR2 as SVGAGI. CDR3 residues: CASSYSFGAGNTIYF. In nucleotides, the CDR3 is TGTGCCAGCAGTTACTCGTTTGGGGCTGGAAACACCATATATTTT.

V is TRBV11-1 and J is TRBJ2-1; TRBD2 agrees at 15 bases. The trim removed 1 base at V and 4 bases at J, leaving 5 bases unmatched. This CDR3 comprises 18 residues. Germline V gene data show CDR1 as SGHAT and CDR2 as FQDESV (reference sequence). CDR3 in amino acids: CASSLVPGLAGGYNEQFF. CDR3 nucleotide sequence: TGTGCCAGCAGCTTAGTCCCCGGACTAGCGGGAGGGTACAATGAGCAGTTCTTC.